The source of this T cell receptor (beta chain) is a study of blood T cells in healthy people across ages. Overall study findings and caveats: With age, beta diversity per million T cells declined roughly linearly, significantly by 30 to 40.

This clonotype was seen a handful of times. Its cognate antigen is unknown. The V gene's germline CDR1 is MNHNY and CDR2 SVGAGI (reference sequence). The junction had 6 bases not matched to a gene; V was cut back by 2 bases and J by 3 bases. This CDR3 is 15 amino acids long. The use of a sample-barcoded 5' primer and a J-beta primer mix characterized a second PCR of 7 to 11 cycles. TCRdb called the 5' RACE reads again in MiXCR, with one record for every CDR3 protein. The sample holds roughly 1.5 million distinct CDR3 sequences, 35% to 45% seen once. Source material: blood. This chain joins TRBV6-6 and TRBJ2-7, with 8 bases lining up with TRBD2. This TCR was sampled from a woman between 18 and 29 years old in good health. CDR3 residues: CASSYPTSAVYEQYF. The CDR3 nucleotides are TGTGCCAGCAGTTACCCGACTAGCGCCGTCTACGAGCAGTACTTC.